The rows below give T cell receptor beta chains drawn from one sample of a study of T-cell reconstitution after alpha-beta-depleted transplantation in children. MiXCR was run by TCRdb on the PCR reads, yielding one entry per CDR3 protein. The sample has 350,000 to 400,000 distinct CDR3 sequences, around 21% seen once. Sequenced here: PBMCs from the stem cell graft donor, sampled from the stem cell graft. The source of these receptors is a human donor who donated a stem cell graft to a child with acute myeloid leukemia. Each CDR3 is given with its conserved first and last residue. D genes are given only for firm matches. Clone sizes are given selectively: once, few, many, or a class where the clone is expanded.

J gene | D gene | clone size | V gene | CDR3 DNA | CDR3 protein
TRBJ2-7 | TRBD2 | few | TRBV12-3/TRBV12-4 | TGTGCCAGCAGTTTCAACCTAGCGGGAGGGACACCGAGCTCCTACGAGCAGTACTTC | CASSFNLAGGTPSSYEQYF
TRBJ2-7 | TRBD2 | few | TRBV7-9 | TGTGCCAGCAGCTTTCGCCTAGCGGGAGGCAACGAGCAGTACTTC | CASSFRLAGGNEQYF
TRBJ2-7 | . | few | TRBV4-2 | TGTGCCAGCAGCTACGTGGGTGAATGGTCCTACGAGCAGTACTTC | CASSYVGEWSYEQYF
TRBJ2-3 | TRBD2 | few | TRBV29-1 | TGCAGCGGAGAAGCGGGAGCGGTTACAGATACGCAGTATTTT | CSGEAGAVTDTQYF
TRBJ1-5 | . | . | TRBV20-1 | TGCAGTGCTAAGGACATCAATCAGCCCCAGCATTTT | CSAKDINQPQHF
TRBJ2-1 | TRBD1 | many | TRBV15 | TGTGCCACCAGTGGGACAGGGTTGGATGAGCAGTTCTTC | CATSGTGLDEQFF
TRBJ2-7 | TRBD2 | . | TRBV5-1 | TGCGCCAGCAGGTTCCTAGCGGGAGCCTCCTACGAGCAGTACTTC | CASRFLAGASYEQYF
TRBJ2-5 | TRBD2 | . | TRBV6-1 | TGTGCCAGCAGTGAACCTGGACTAGCCACCCAAGAGACCCAGTACTTC | CASSEPGLATQETQYF
TRBJ2-2 | . | many | TRBV30 | TGTGCCTGGAGTGGTCAATACACCGGGGAGCTGTTTTTT | CAWSGQYTGELFF
TRBJ2-1 | . | . | TRBV5-5 | TGTGCCAGCAGCCTGACGAGGGCTTCGGGTAATGAGCAGTTCTTC | CASSLTRASGNEQFF
TRBJ2-3 | TRBD2 | . | TRBV28 | TGTGCCAGCAGTTTACGTAGCGGGAGGCCCACGCAGTATTTT | CASSLRSGRPTQYF
TRBJ2-7 | TRBD2 | few | TRBV27 | TGTGCCAGCAGCCGGGGGGTCTCCTACGAGCAGTACTTC | CASSRGVSYEQYF
TRBJ1-1 | TRBD1 | many | TRBV29-1 | TGCAGCGGCGGACAGGGTTCCAACACTGAAGCTTTCTTT | CSGGQGSNTEAFF
TRBJ2-3 | TRBD2 | once | TRBV25-1 | TGTGCCAGCAGTCTGGGCGGGAGGTTGACAGATACGCAGTATTTT | CASSLGGRLTDTQYF
TRBJ2-7 | . | few | TRBV12-3/TRBV12-4 | TGTGCCAGCAGTGGCCGGGACATCTCCTACGAGCAGTACTTC | CASSGRDISYEQYF
TRBJ1-4 | TRBD1 | few | TRBV12-3/TRBV12-4 | TGTGCCAGCAGGCGACAGGGGCGCGAAAAACTGTTTTTT | CASRRQGREKLFF
TRBJ2-1 | TRBD2 | few | TRBV5-1 | TGCGCCAGCAGCTTCATGGCGGGAGTTGTGAACAATGAGCAGTTCTTC | CASSFMAGVVNNEQFF
TRBJ2-3 | TRBD2 | few | TRBV7-9 | TGTGCCAGCAGGGGACTAGCGGGATCGGGGGGCACGCAGTATTTT | CASRGLAGSGGTQYF
TRBJ1-5 | . | many | TRBV20-1 | TGCAGTGCTAGACGGGCCCTTAATCAGCCCCAGCATTTT | CSARRALNQPQHF
TRBJ2-5 | . | many | TRBV20-1 | TGCAGTGCTAGCGCATCGGACAGTCAAGAGACCCAGTACTTC | CSASASDSQETQYF
TRBJ2-2 | TRBD1 | . | TRBV6-1 | TGTGCCAGCATGCGGACAGGGGGTCCCGGGGAGCTGTTTTTT | CASMRTGGPGELFF
TRBJ2-1 | TRBD2 | . | TRBV12-3/TRBV12-4 | TGTGCCAGCAGTTGGACTAGCGGGAGGGCCGATGAGCAGTTCTTC | CASSWTSGRADEQFF
TRBJ1-5 | . | few | TRBV12-3/TRBV12-4 | TGTGCCAGCAGTATGTCAGGAAATCAGCCCCAGCATTTT | CASSMSGNQPQHF
TRBJ2-7 | . | . | TRBV12-1 | . | CASSFALGTSGSYEQYF
TRBJ2-1 | TRBD1 | few | TRBV7-9 | TGTGCCAGCAGCTCGGGACAGTCTGGGACCTACAATGAGCAGTTCTTC | CASSSGQSGTYNEQFF
TRBJ2-5 | . | many | TRBV20-1 | TGCAGTGCTAGGGATGTTGAAGAGACCCAGTACTTC | CSARDVEETQYF
TRBJ2-3 | . | . | TRBV29-1 | TGCAGCGTTGAAAGTTCGGGGGCCTCAGATACGCAGTATTTT | CSVESSGASDTQYF
TRBJ2-1 | TRBD2 | . | TRBV14 | TGTGCCAGCAGCCTCAGCGGGAAGTCCTACAATGAGCAGTTCTTC | CASSLSGKSYNEQFF
TRBJ2-3 | . | few | TRBV10-1 | TGCGCCAGCAGCCCCGATCAGGCGCGGGGAGCCGCAGATACGCAGTATTTT | CASSPDQARGAADTQYF
TRBJ2-7 | . | . | TRBV7-8 | TGTGCCAGCAGCTCCCCCCAGCCCAAAGCCGCTCCGGGTCTCGAGCAGTACTTC | CASSSPQPKAAPGLEQYF
TRBJ2-3 | . | few | TRBV12-3/TRBV12-4 | TGTGCCAGCAGTTTATTTGGGGGCGGGTACACAGATACGCAGTATTTT | CASSLFGGGYTDTQYF
TRBJ2-1 | . | few | TRBV12-3/TRBV12-4 | TGTGCCAGCAGTTTCGGCGACGACTCCTACAATGAGCAGTTCTTC | CASSFGDDSYNEQFF
TRBJ2-1 | . | . | TRBV12-5 | TGTGCTAGTGGTTTGGTAGGACTAAATGAGCAGTTCTTC | CASGLVGLNEQFF
TRBJ2-1 | TRBD2 | few | TRBV11-2 | TGTGCCAGCAGCATCGAAGGGATGTTCACTCCACTAGCGGGATACAATGAGCAGTTCTTC | CASSIEGMFTPLAGYNEQFF
TRBJ1-5 | TRBD1 | . | TRBV7-2 | TGTGCCAGCAGCTTATGGCAGGGGGCCAATCAGCCCCAGCATTTT | CASSLWQGANQPQHF
TRBJ2-1 | TRBD2 | . | TRBV9 | TGTGCCAGCAGCGTTAGCGGGACCTACAATGAGCAGTTCTTC | CASSVSGTYNEQFF
TRBJ1-2 | . | . | TRBV12-3/TRBV12-4 | TGTGCCAGCAGTCCCAATGAGATGGTTGGCTACACCTTC | CASSPNEMVGYTF
TRBJ2-7 | . | . | TRBV6-1 | TGTGCCAGCAGTAAACAGGGTATCTCCTACGAGCAGTACTTC | CASSKQGISYEQYF
TRBJ2-5 | TRBD2 | few | TRBV4-2 | TGTGCCAGCAGCCGCCGACTAGCGGGAGAAGAGACCCAGTACTTC | CASSRRLAGEETQYF
TRBJ2-1 | . | few | TRBV7-2 | TGTGCCAGCAGCTTACTGAGAGGGGGGGGATCCTACAATGAGCAGTTCTTC | CASSLLRGGGSYNEQFF
TRBJ2-3 | TRBD2 | few | TRBV11-2 | TGTGCCAGCAGACTACACCTAGCGGAGAACACAGATACGCAGTATTTT | CASRLHLAENTDTQYF
TRBJ2-3 | . | few | TRBV2 | TGTGCCGGGAGACCGATTCCTAGCACAGATACGCAGTATTTT | CAGRPIPSTDTQYF
TRBJ2-1 | TRBD2 | few | TRBV9 | TGTGCCAGCAGCGCCTCGGGGACTAGCTTCACTGAGCAGTTCTTC | CASSASGTSFTEQFF
TRBJ2-5 | . | many | TRBV20-1 | TGCAGTGCCACCCGCGGGACCCCAAAAGAGACCCAGTACTTC | CSATRGTPKETQYF
TRBJ1-1 | TRBD1 | . | TRBV11-2 | TGTGCCAGCAGCTTAGATTGGGGGCAGGGGGGTTCTGAAGCTTTCTTT | CASSLDWGQGGSEAFF
TRBJ1-1 | TRBD1 | . | TRBV12-3/TRBV12-4 | TGTGCCAGCAGTTTCCGTTCAGGGGGCGAGGGCACTGAAGCTTTCTTT | CASSFRSGGEGTEAFF
TRBJ2-1 | . | few | TRBV12-3/TRBV12-4 | TGTGCCAGCACCCTGATTGGGGGCTACAATGAGCAGTTCTTC | CASTLIGGYNEQFF